The 8 T cell receptor beta chains listed next were all sequenced from one sample in a study of glioma-infiltrating T cells after dendritic cell vaccination (dated by TCRdb to the mid-2010s). The library was produced with the immunoSEQ multiplex PCR assay. TCRdb carries this immuneACCESS record with in-frame sequences only. Its versions omit some clonotypes, under half of them owing to an unresolved V gene in the studies checked, with the rest unexplained. The sample includes some 30,000 clones, with 85% to 95% observed a single time. The ten biggest clones cover 2.2% of the sample. This material consisted of blood, taken before dendritic cell vaccination. Every receptor here comes from a human donor with glioblastoma.

The chain joins TRBV30 to TRBJ1-5; D is undetermined. Trimming left V 1 base short and J 4 bases short, with 8 bases between. The CDR3 loop spans 13 amino acids. The germline gives CDR1 GTSNPN, CDR2 SVGIG (reference sequence). The CDR3 nucleotides are TGTGCCTGGAGTGCTACGGAGAATCAGCCCCAGCATTTT. It specifies CAWSATENQPQHF.

This clone has a single count. The chain employs TRBV6-5 and TRBJ2-5; 12 bases line up with TRBD1. The junction had 4 bases not matched to a gene; V was cut back by 6 bases and J by 2 bases. CDR1 is MNHEY, CDR2 SVGAGI, per germline. CDR3 length: 15 amino acids. The CDR3 spells CASSQGQGAQETQYF. The CDR3 DNA sequence: TGTGCCAGCAGCCAGGGACAGGGGGCTCAAGAGACCCAGTACTTC.

V is TRBV19 and J is TRBJ1-1; 8 bases map to TRBD1. CDR1 LNHDA and CDR2 SQIVND come from the germline V gene (reference sequence). V shed 4 bases and J 4 bases; nucleotides not matched to a gene: 8. This CDR3 has 15 amino acids. The CDR3: CASSTEDRAGTEAFF. The CDR3 bases are TGTGCCAGTAGTACGGAGGACAGGGCGGGCACTGAAGCTTTCTTT.

This chain connects TRBV7-2 to TRBJ2-7; 8 nucleotides agree with TRBD1. The CDR3 length is 13 residues. J gave up 6 bases and V 6 bases, and 7 bases lay outside the gene matches. Germline loops: CDR1 SGHTA, CDR2 FQGNSA. The CDR3 bases are TGTGCCAGCAGTTTGGGACAGGCCATCGAGCAGTACTTC. It yields the protein CASSLGQAIEQYF.

This chain uses TRBV5-1 with TRBJ2-7; TRBD2 might be the D (6 bases). Germline-derived CDR1 and CDR2 are SGHRS and YFSETQ. The V end was cut by 5 bases, the J end by 7 bases, with 13 bases between. The CDR3 is 12 amino acids. CDR3 in amino acids: CASREGLREQYF. The CDR3 DNA is TGCGCCAGCAGGGAGGGATTACGGGAGCAGTACTTC.

The chain carries TRBV7-2 and TRBJ1-6, with a tentative D call TRBD1 (5 bases). Germline CDR1 is SGHTA and CDR2 is FQGNSA. This CDR3 is built from 15 residues. V lost 5 bases and J lost 9, with 17 bases in between. The CDR3 loop reads CASSPGQGSSSPLHF. The CDR3 DNA is TGTGCCAGCAGCCCCGGCCAGGGAAGCAGTTCACCCCTCCACTTT.

The chain is built from TRBV5-1 and TRBJ2-3; D possibly corresponds to TRBD2 (6 bases). From germline, CDR1 is SGHRS and CDR2 YFSETQ. The V gene lost 0 bases and the J gene lost 5 bases, with 13 bases spanning the gap. The length of the CDR3 is 15 residues. DNA of the CDR3: TGCGCCAGCAGCTTGGACCGGGGGACGGGAGATACGCAGTATTTT. Its protein product is CASSLDRGTGDTQYF.

This rearrangement joins TRBV5-1 to TRBJ1-1; 9 nucleotides align to TRBD1. The length of the CDR3 is 13 residues. V gave up 4 bases and J gave up 9 bases; unmatched junction bases: 7. Germline V CDR1 and CDR2: SGHRS, YFSETQ. The CDR3 is CASSPQGAEKAFF. CDR3 nucleotides: TGCGCCAGCAGCCCACAGGGGGCAGAGAAAGCTTTCTTT.